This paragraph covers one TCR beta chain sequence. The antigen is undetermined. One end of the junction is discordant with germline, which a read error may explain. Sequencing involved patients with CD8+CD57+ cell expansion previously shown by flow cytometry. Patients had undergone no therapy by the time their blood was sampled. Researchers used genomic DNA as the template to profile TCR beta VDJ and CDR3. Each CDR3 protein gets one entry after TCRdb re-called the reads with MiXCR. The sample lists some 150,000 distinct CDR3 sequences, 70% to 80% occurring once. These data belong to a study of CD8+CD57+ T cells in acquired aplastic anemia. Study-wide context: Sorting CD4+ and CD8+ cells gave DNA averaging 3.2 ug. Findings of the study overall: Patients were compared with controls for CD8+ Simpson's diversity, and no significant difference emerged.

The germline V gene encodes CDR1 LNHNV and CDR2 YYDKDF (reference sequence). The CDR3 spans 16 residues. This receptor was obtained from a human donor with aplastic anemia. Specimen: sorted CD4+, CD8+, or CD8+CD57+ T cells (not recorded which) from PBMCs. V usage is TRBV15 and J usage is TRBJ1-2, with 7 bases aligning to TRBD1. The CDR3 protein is CATSREGGGASDGCTF. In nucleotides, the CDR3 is TGTGCCACCAGCAGAGAGGGAGGGGGCGCGAGTGATGGCTGCACCTTC. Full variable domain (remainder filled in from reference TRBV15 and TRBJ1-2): DAMVIQNPRYQVTQFGKPVTLSCSQTLNHNVMYWYQQKSSQAPKLLFHYYDKDFNNEADTPDNFQSRRPNTSFCFLDIRSPGLGDTAMYLCATSREGGGASDGCTFGSGTRLTVV.